This T cell receptor (beta chain) was documented in a study of blood T cell repertoires in COVID-19. CDR3 length equals 13 residues. CDR1 and CDR2 from the germline V gene are LNHDA and SQIVND (reference sequence). Trimming pared 1 base from V and 0 bases from J, leaving 3 bases between. Comment on this clone: The sample carries other DNA sequences with the same CDR3.

The repertoire was sequenced with immunoSEQ multiplex PCR; TCRdb's copy has only in-frame clones and lacks some. The table shows some 300,000 clones, with more than 75% occurring only once. The receptor's source is a woman aged 55-70 years in a cohort exposed to, infected with or recovered from COVID-19 (not recorded which). Specimen: PBMCs or T cells enriched from blood (not recorded which). V gene TRBV19 combines with J gene TRBJ1-1; no firm D call. The CDR3 region has the DNA TGTGCCAGTAGTATAGCAGTGAACACTGAAGCTTTCTTT. Encoded protein: CASSIAVNTEAFF.